These 25 T cell receptor beta chains were all obtained from the same sample, sequenced in a study of cytomegalovirus exposure and HLA in healthy donors. Amplification used 60 Vbeta primers and 13 Jbeta primers. Data came from immunoSEQ multiplex PCR; TCRdb stores just in-frame clones and leaves some out. Here the sample spans under 95,000 clones, around 8% being singletons. Sequencing was done on a sample of PBMCs. These receptors were taken from a man aged 45-65 years in good health and CMV-seronegative.

The sample holds a few counts of this clone. The chain recombines TRBV9 with TRBJ1-3, with D possibly matching TRBD1 (6 bases). The ends were cut back, 3 bases at V and 0 bases at J, with 10 bases in the middle. This CDR3 has 15 amino acids. CDR1 and CDR2 (germline): SGDLS, YYNGEE. The CDR3 coding sequence is TGTGCCAGCAGCGGGGTAGGGGGCTCTGGAAACACCATATATTTT. It codes for CASSGVGGSGNTIYF.

This chain joins TRBV4-3 and TRBJ2-3; D not resolved. The CDR3 has 14 residues. The germline V gene encodes CDR1 LGHNA and CDR2 YSLEER. V was clipped by 4 bases and J by 2 bases, with 10 bases between them. The CDR3 DNA reads TGCGCCAGCAGCCCTGGCGGATTCACAGATACGCAGTATTTT. Its translation is CASSPGGFTDTQYF.

The rearrangement joins TRBV5-1 to TRBJ2-3; TRBD1 matches 8 bases. There are 14 residues in the CDR3. The V gene end was trimmed by 3 bases and the J gene end by 0 bases; junction bases not matched to a gene: 0. From germline, CDR1 is SGHRS and CDR2 YFSETQ. Here the CDR3 reads CASSWDRSTDTQYF. In DNA, the CDR3 is TGCGCCAGCAGCTGGGACAGGAGCACAGATACGCAGTATTTT.

This clone was counted a few times. V and J are TRBV5-4 and TRBJ2-7, with 8 bases fitting TRBD1. Germline CDR1 and CDR2: SGHNT and YYREEE (reference sequence). The CDR3 consists of 15 residues. V lost 6 bases to trimming and J lost 2 bases; unmatched junction nucleotides: 10. The DNA for the CDR3 is TGTGCCAGCACTCGGCAGGGGGCGAATACCTACGAGCAGTACTTC. As protein: CASTRQGANTYEQYF.

This clone was seen only a few times. The V and J genes are TRBV30 and TRBJ2-5; TRBD1 agrees at 7 bases. After removal of 7 bases from V and 5 bases from J, the junction contained 7 bases not matched to a gene. Germline V gives CDR1 GTSNPN, CDR2 SVGIG (reference sequence). The CDR3 has 12 amino acids. The CDR3 here is CAYTDRAETQYF. CDR3 nucleotide sequence: TGTGCCTACACCGACAGGGCGGAGACCCAGTACTTC.

The chain carries TRBV2 and TRBJ2-1; 9 bases match TRBD2. This CDR3 has 15 residues. After removal of 4 bases from V and 0 bases from J, the junction contained 1 base not matched to a gene. The germline V gene encodes CDR1 SNHLY and CDR2 FYNNEI. The CDR3 spells CASSAREGSYNEQFF. In DNA, the CDR3 is TGTGCCAGCAGTGCGCGGGAGGGCTCCTACAATGAGCAGTTCTTC.

The rearrangement uses TRBV27 and TRBJ1-1; no clear D. This CDR3 spans 13 amino acids. Germline CDR1 reads MNHEY; CDR2 reads SMNVEV (reference sequence). Trimming removed 6 bases from V and 11 bases from J, with 19 bases in between. CDR3 protein: CASSFSIQAMAFF. The CDR3 nucleotides are TGTGCCAGCAGCTTCTCGATTCAAGCTATGGCTTTCTTT.

This clone was seen a handful of times. This rearrangement joins TRBV5-1 to TRBJ2-7; D possibly corresponds to TRBD1 (6 bases). CDR3 length: 14 amino acids. Deletions cut 3 bases from V and 4 bases from J, with 14 bases between. Germline CDR1 is SGHRS and CDR2 is YFSETQ. The CDR3: CASSYHRDRYEQYF. DNA of the CDR3: TGCGCCAGCAGCTACCACAGGGACCGATACGAGCAGTACTTC.

The genes are TRBV4-1 and TRBJ2-1; 8 bases are shared with TRBD2. The V gene end was trimmed by 7 bases and the J gene end by 2 bases; junction bases not matched to a gene: 10. The CDR3 covers 16 residues. CDR1 and CDR2 from the germline V gene are MGHRA and YSYEKL. The CDR3 here is CASTQSPGGAYNEQFF. CDR3 DNA sequence: TGCGCCAGCACTCAATCGCCGGGGGGGGCCTACAATGAGCAGTTCTTC.

The chain combines TRBV5-6 with TRBJ2-7, with TRBD2 as a possible D gene (6 bases). Germline values: CDR1 SGHDT, CDR2 YYEEEE. Trimming shortened V by 4 bases and J by 2 bases, and 10 bases separated the two germline ends. CDR3 length equals 13 residues. CDR3 DNA sequence: TGTGCCAGCAGCGGCGGGGCCGCCTACGAGCAGTACTTC. This sequence encodes CASSGGAAYEQYF.

This clone was seen only a few times. The chain links TRBV7-2 to TRBJ2-7; 13 positions agree with TRBD2. The CDR3 runs 16 residues. Losses at the gene ends were 5 bases for V and 6 bases for J; bases not matched to a gene: 10. CDR1 and CDR2 from the germline V gene are SGHTA and FQGNSA. The CDR3 DNA follows: TGTGCCAGCAGCCGAAACCCCGGGACTAGCGGGACCGAGCAGTACTTC. Protein sequence: CASSRNPGTSGTEQYF.

This clone occurred a few times. The V and J genes are TRBV14 and TRBJ2-1, with 8 bases that match TRBD2. The length of the CDR3 is 14 residues. The germline V gene has CDR1 SGHDN and CDR2 FVKESK. V was pared by 3 bases and J by 13 bases, with 11 bases of the junction left unmatched. This chain's CDR3 is CASSQLPGLGLQFF. DNA for the CDR3: TGTGCCAGCAGCCAGCTACCGGGACTAGGCCTACAGTTCTTC.

The chain uses TRBV2 and TRBJ2-5; 9 nucleotides agree with TRBD2. TRBJ2-7 matches the DNA end more closely, so the J call is doubtful. The CDR3 consists of 16 residues. The germline CDR1 and CDR2 sequences are SNHLY and FYNNEI. In nucleotides, the CDR3 is TGTGCCAGCAGCGCAGGACTAGCGTCAGGCTCCTACGAGCAGTACTTC. Translated: CASSAGLASGSYEQYF.

The chain joins TRBV4-2 to TRBJ2-4; 9 nucleotides line up with TRBD1. The CDR3 is made up of 15 amino acids. Germline trimming cut 4 bases from V and 4 bases from J; bases unmatched to any gene: 5. Germline V CDR1 and CDR2: LGHNA, YNFKEQ. The chain's CDR3 is CASSRTGTGKNIQYF. In nucleotides, the CDR3 is TGTGCCAGCAGCCGAACCGGGACAGGGAAAAACATTCAGTACTTC.

This clone showed up just a few times. V gene TRBV9 combines with J gene TRBJ2-5, with 7 bases lining up with TRBD1. This CDR3 contains 15 residues. The trim removed 3 bases at V and 5 bases at J, leaving 10 bases unmatched. Per the germline V gene, CDR1 is SGDLS and CDR2 is YYNGEE. The CDR3 bases are TGTGCCAGCAGCGCCGGGACAGCCTCAAGGGAGACCCAGTACTTC. This codes for CASSAGTASRETQYF.

This chain joins TRBV4-1 and TRBJ1-1; D gene ambiguous. There are 16 residues in the CDR3. Germline loops: CDR1 MGHRA, CDR2 YSYEKL. V was shortened by 4 bases and J by 4 bases, with 19 bases between the two germline ends. The CDR3: CASSPTVGGMGTEAFF. The DNA of the CDR3 is TGCGCCAGCAGCCCCACTGTAGGAGGAATGGGCACTGAAGCTTTCTTT.

The chain links TRBV19 to TRBJ2-4; possibly TRBD1 for D (5 bases). V was clipped by 2 bases and J by 0 bases, with 8 bases between them. Germline assignment: CDR1 LNHDA and CDR2 SQIVND (reference sequence). This CDR3 has 15 residues. The CDR3 sequence is CASSIQTVAKNIQYF. The CDR3, as DNA: TGTGCCAGTAGTATACAGACAGTAGCCAAAAACATTCAGTACTTC.

The chain carries TRBV7-9 and TRBJ2-7; 10 positions match TRBD1. CDR1 is SEHNR and CDR2 is FQNEAQ in the germline V gene (reference sequence). CDR3 length: 13 amino acids. J lost 6 bases, V lost 1 base, and 0 bases had no gene match. The CDR3 region is CASSLGTGGEQYF. The CDR3 DNA sequence: TGTGCCAGCAGCTTAGGGACAGGGGGCGAGCAGTACTTC. The full variable domain, with the rest looked up from reference TRBV7-9 and TRBJ2-7, is DTGVSQNPRHKITKRGQNVTFRCDPISEHNRLYWYRQTLGQGPEFLTYFQNEAQLEKSRLLSDRFSAERPKGSFSTLEIQRTEQGDSAMYLCASSLGTGGEQYFGPGTRLTVT.

This clone has more than one count but fewer than ten. The chain couples TRBV4-1 to TRBJ2-2; no firm D call. Germline V gene data show CDR1 as MGHRA and CDR2 as YSYEKL. V was pared by 1 base and J by 10 bases, with 10 bases between. CDR3 size: 13 residues. For the CDR3, the DNA is TGCGCCAGCAGCCAAGTGGGCAAGTCGGAGCTGTTTTTT. Residues: CASSQVGKSELFF.

This clone was observed a handful of times. The chain carries TRBV19 and TRBJ2-5; D possibly corresponds to TRBD2 (5 bases). The CDR3 has 15 residues. The germline V gene encodes CDR1 LNHDA and CDR2 SQIVND (reference sequence). V lost 1 base to trimming and J lost 2 bases, with 11 bases between them. CDR3 sequence reads: CASSIAGFGQETQYF. CDR3 nucleotides: TGTGCCAGTAGTATAGCGGGGTTCGGGCAAGAGACCCAGTACTTC.

This clone showed up just a few times. The CDR3 region is CASSSQGAGYGYTF. As DNA, the CDR3 is TGCGCCAGCAGCTCCCAGGGGGCCGGGTATGGCTACACCTTC. V and J are TRBV5-1 and TRBJ1-2; 8 bases agree with TRBD1. The CDR3 is 14 amino acids. Germline V gives CDR1 SGHRS, CDR2 YFSETQ. V gave up 3 bases and J gave up 5 bases; unmatched junction bases: 6.

This chain uses TRBV14 with TRBJ1-5, with TRBD1 as a possible D gene (5 bases). This CDR3 is built from 16 residues. Germline-derived CDR1 and CDR2 are SGHDN and FVKESK. V was pared by 4 bases and J by 1 base, with 14 bases between. CDR3 in DNA: TGTGCCAGCAGCCCTCTAAAAGGGGCGAGCAATCAGCCCCAGCATTTT. It is translated as CASSPLKGASNQPQHF.

The CDR3 bases are TGTGCCAGCCCCAGGGAGGGGAAGAGCGCCGGGGAGCTGTTTTTT. Protein sequence: CASPREGKSAGELFF. The chain has TRBV7-2 and TRBJ2-2, with TRBD2 identical over 7 bases. In germline, CDR1 is SGHTA, CDR2 FQGNSA. This CDR3 has 15 residues. J lost 6 bases, V lost 8 bases, and 12 bases had no gene match.

This clone has a handful of counts. The CDR3 DNA sequence: TGTGCCAGCAGTTTGCCCGGGGGCATTCAGTACTTC. Its translation: CASSLPGGIQYF. The chain couples TRBV28 to TRBJ2-4; D is possibly TRBD2 (6 bases). Germline lookup yields CDR1 MDHEN and CDR2 SYDVKM. Trimming took 3 bases from V and 9 from J, leaving 9 bases between them. CDR3 length equals 12 residues.

This clone was counted between two and nine times. The rearrangement joins TRBV2 to TRBJ1-1; a possible D gene is TRBD1 (6 bases). CDR1 SNHLY and CDR2 FYNNEI come from the germline V gene. The CDR3 sequence is 17 residues long. V lost 7 bases and J 5 bases, leaving 26 bases between the germline ends. The chain's CDR3 is CASTLIGGGKGKTEAFF. The CDR3 DNA reads TGTGCCAGCACCCTCATAGGGGGGGGCAAAGGGAAGACTGAAGCTTTCTTT.